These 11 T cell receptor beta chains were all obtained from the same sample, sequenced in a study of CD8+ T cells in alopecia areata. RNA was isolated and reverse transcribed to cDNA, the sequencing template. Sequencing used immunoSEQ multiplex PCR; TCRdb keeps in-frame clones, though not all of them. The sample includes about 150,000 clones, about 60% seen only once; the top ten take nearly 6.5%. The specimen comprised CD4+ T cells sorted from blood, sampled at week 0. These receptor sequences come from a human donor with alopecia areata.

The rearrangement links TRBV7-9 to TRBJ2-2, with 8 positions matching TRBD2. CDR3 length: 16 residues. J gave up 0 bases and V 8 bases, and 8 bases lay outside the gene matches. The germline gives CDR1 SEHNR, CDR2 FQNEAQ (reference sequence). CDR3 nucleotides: TGTGCCAGCCTACGCGGCGGGGGGCCGAACACCGGGGAGCTGTTTTTT. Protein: CASLRGGGPNTGELFF.

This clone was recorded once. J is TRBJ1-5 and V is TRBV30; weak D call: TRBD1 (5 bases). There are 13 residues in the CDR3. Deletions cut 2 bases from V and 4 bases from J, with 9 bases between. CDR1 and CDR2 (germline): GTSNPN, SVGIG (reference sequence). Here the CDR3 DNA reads TGTGCCTGGAGTCGGGACGTTAATCAGCCCCAGCATTTT. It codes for CAWSRDVNQPQHF.

CDR3: CASSPRPLAVTDTQYF. The CDR3 DNA reads TGTGCCAGCAGCCCTAGGCCTCTAGCCGTCACAGATACGCAGTATTTT. The chain couples TRBV9 to TRBJ2-3; TRBD2 might be the D (5 bases). The V gene's germline CDR1 is SGDLS and CDR2 YYNGEE. The CDR3 length is 16 residues. Trimming shortened V by 4 bases and J by 2 bases, and 17 bases separated the two germline ends. Filled out from reference TRBV9 and TRBJ2-3, the complete variable domain reads DSGVTQTPKHLITATGQRVTLRCSPRSGDLSVYWYQQSLDQGLQFLIQYYNGEERAKGNILERFSAQQFPDLHSELNLSSLELGDSALYFCASSPRPLAVTDTQYFGPGTRLTVL.

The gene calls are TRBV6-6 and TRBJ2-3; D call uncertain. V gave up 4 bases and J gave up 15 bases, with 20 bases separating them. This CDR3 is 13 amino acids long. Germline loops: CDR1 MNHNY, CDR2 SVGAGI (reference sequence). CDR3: CASSFTGPPPTYF. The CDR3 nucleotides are TGTGCCAGCAGTTTCACCGGGCCCCCCCCCACATATTTT.

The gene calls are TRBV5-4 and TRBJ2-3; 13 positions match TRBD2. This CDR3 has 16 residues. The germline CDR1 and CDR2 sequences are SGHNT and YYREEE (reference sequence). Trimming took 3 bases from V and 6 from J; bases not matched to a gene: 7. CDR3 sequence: CASSSKLAGGPDTQYF. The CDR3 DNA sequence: TGTGCCAGCAGCTCTAAACTAGCGGGGGGGCCTGATACGCAGTATTTT.

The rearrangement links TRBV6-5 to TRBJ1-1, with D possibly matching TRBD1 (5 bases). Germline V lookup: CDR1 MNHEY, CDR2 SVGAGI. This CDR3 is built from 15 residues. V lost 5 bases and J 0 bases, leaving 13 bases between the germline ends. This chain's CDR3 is CASSTRQIMNTEAFF. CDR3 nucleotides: TGTGCCAGCAGTACTCGACAGATCATGAACACTGAAGCTTTCTTT.

The CDR3 here is CASSEGQGAGEQYF. CDR3 bases: TGTGCCAGCAGCGAGGGACAGGGGGCTGGGGAGCAGTACTTC. This chain links TRBV11-2 with TRBJ2-5; 12 bases align to TRBD1. Trimming at V came to 5 bases and at J to 11 bases, leaving 9 bases not matched to a gene. CDR1 is SGHAT, CDR2 FQNNGV, per germline. CDR3 length: 14 residues.

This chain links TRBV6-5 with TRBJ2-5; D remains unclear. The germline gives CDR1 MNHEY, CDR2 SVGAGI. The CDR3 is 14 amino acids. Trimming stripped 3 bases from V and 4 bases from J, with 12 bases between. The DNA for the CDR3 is TGTGCCAGCAGTTATTCCGTGGTCGGAGAGACCCAGTACTTC. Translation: CASSYSVVGETQYF.

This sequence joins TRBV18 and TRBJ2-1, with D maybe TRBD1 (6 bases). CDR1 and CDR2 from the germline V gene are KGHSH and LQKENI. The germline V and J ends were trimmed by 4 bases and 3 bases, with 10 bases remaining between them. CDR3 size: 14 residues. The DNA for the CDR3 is TGTGCCAGCTCACTTTCGACAGGCTACAATGAGCAGTTCTTC. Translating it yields CASSLSTGYNEQFF.

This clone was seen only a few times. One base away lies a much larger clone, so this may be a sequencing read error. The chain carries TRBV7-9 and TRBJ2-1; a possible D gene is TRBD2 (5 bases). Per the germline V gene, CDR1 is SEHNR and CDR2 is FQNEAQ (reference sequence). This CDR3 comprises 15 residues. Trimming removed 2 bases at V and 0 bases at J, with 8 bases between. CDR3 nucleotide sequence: TGTGCCAGCAGCTTACGAGGGAGCTCCTACAATGAGCAGTTCTTC. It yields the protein CASSLRGSSYNEQFF.

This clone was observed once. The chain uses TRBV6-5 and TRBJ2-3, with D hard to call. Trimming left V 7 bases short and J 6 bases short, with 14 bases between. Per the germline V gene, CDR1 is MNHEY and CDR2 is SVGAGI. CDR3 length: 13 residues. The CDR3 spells CASTPPGSDTQYF. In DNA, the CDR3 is TGTGCCAGCACCCCCCCGGGTAGTGATACGCAGTATTTT.